This T cell receptor (beta chain) originates from a study of cytomegalovirus exposure and HLA in healthy donors. On the study more broadly: The approximately 130 validation repertoires matched the roughly 700 first-cohort repertoires in platform, a later analysis reported.

Comments on this clone: What it binds is unknown.

The donors were in the roughly 130-subject validation cohort, distinct from the approximately 610-subject first cohort. General study findings and limits: The study put 150 to 200 TCR beta chains on its list as cytomegalovirus-associated. Most TCRs appeared rarely, but some public TCRs recurred in many donors.

Data came from immunoSEQ multiplex PCR; TCRdb stores just in-frame clones and leaves some out. This table holds roughly 300,000 clones, around 87% found once. Trimming stripped 0 bases from V and 5 bases from J, with 11 bases between. The CDR3 is 14 amino acids. Germline-derived CDR1 and CDR2 are LGHNA and YSLEER. The chain couples TRBV4-3 to TRBJ2-7, with a possible D match to TRBD1 (6 bases). Sequenced: PBMCs. The clonotype comes from a woman aged 18-29 years in good health and CMV-seronegative. The CDR3 bases are TGCGCCAGCAGCCAAGAACAGGGTTGGGACGAGCAGTACTTC. This encodes CASSQEQGWDEQYF.